This T cell receptor (beta chain) was sequenced during a study of T cell responses to AZD1222 COVID-19 vaccine (dated by TCRdb to 2020 to 2023). Regarding the research as a whole: AZD1222 recipients with second doses at about 4 weeks or about 12 weeks were pooled, because spike-specific TCR depth and breadth did not differ between schedules. A total of just over 230 trial participants underwent TCR sequencing, of whom some 200 had received two doses of AZD1222 and about 25 had received two doses of the MenACWY control vaccine. Trial participants were enrolled by age into subgroups of 18-55, 56-69 and 70-plus years, and around 140, 26 and 57 TCR-sequenced participants, respectively, were included in these subgroups.

The time point label of this sample denotes: baseline before first vaccination. The vaccinee samples were drawn from two UK trials, COV001 and COV002, one of which was a single-blind randomized controlled phase 2/3 trial testing AZD1222 (ChAdOx1 nCoV-19) in healthy adults. For TCRbeta chain sequencing, PBMC samples from trial participants were taken at day 0 and at day 28 after the second dose. Here is what the overall study found, with its caveats: Reportedly, almost half of the unique spike-specific TCRs recognized epitopes lying outside the regions that are mutated in the B.1.351 and B.1.1.7 variants. Because no samples from the day 14 peak response were available, repertoires could be characterized only after the peak T cell response. Participants were mostly white British and included more females than males, and it was suggested by the authors that clonal diversity may have been underestimated. After two AZD1222 doses, both the breadth and the depth of spike-specific TCRs were significantly higher than at day 0 and than in MenACWY recipients. Vaccine-associated CD4 TCRs spanned the whole spike protein, with dominant responses in regions 160-218 and 743-854. The 56-69-year group was small, and its depth increase did not reach significance, likely because of low power. Only six AZD1222 recipients were SARS-CoV-2 seropositive at baseline, limiting conclusions about previously exposed vaccinees.

In the case of this clone: The specificity of this receptor is unknown. No quality values exist for individual bases; no much larger clone is one base distant.

The CDR3 regions of human TCRbeta chains were subjected to immunosequencing. Per the source publication's procedure: Repertoire TCRs were matched against a reference library of SARS-CoV-2-specific TCRs generated with the MIRA antigen-specificity platform. Breadth was defined as the fraction of unique TCRs that were SARS-CoV-2-associated. Depth was defined as the fraction of total T cells that were SARS-CoV-2-associated. Using the MIRA data, every spike-specific TCR was mapped to the spike region that the TCR reacted to and assigned to either a CD4 or a CD8 class. Log10-transformed breadth and depth values were compared by one-way ANOVA with Sidak's multiple comparisons tests. TCRdb mirrors the immuneACCESS table, restricted to in-frame sequences. Some clones are absent from its copies; in checked studies, under half trace to an unresolved V gene, and the reason for the others is unknown. V, J and clone size derive from that table, while D and trimming were established from the DNA sequence. This sample gives around 180,000 clones in total; about 91% of them show up just once. The ten largest clones add up to approximately 0.5% of the sample.

Unmatched junction bases come to 6, with V trimmed by 5 bases and J by 4 bases. The CDR3 numbers 14 residues from cysteine through phenylalanine. The only DNA kept is the CDR3, 42 bases in frame from the first base. CDR1 is given as SGHTA and CDR2 as FQGTGA, both from the germline V gene. The source was peripheral blood, collected on day 0 of AZD1222 vaccination. The receptor chain draws on TRBV7-3 and TRBJ1-2; TRBD1 fits 8 bases in the junction. This TCR came from an adult in good health. The sequence in DNA is TGTGCCAGCAGCGACGGACAGGGACCCTATGGCTACACCTTC. Translated, it gives CASSDGQGPYGYTF.